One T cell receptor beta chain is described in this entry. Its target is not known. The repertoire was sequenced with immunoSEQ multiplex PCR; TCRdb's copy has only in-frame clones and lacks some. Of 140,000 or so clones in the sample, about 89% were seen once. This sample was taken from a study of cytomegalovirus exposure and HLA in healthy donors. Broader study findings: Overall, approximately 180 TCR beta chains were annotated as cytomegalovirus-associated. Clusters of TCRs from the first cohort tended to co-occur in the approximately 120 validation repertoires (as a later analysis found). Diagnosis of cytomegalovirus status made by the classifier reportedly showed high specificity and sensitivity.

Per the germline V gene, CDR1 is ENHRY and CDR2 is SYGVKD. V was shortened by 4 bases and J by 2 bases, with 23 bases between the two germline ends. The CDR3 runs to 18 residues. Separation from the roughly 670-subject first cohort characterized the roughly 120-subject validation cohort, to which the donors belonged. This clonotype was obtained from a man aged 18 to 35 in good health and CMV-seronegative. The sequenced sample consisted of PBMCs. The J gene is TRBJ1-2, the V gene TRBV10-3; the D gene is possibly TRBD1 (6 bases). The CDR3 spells CAISGRDSEGVKNYGYTF. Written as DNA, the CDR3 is TGTGCCATCAGTGGACGAGATTCAGAGGGGGTGAAAAACTATGGCTACACCTTC.